The table lists the clone carrying this TCR beta chain with a count of one. This sample's treatment: oral pan-JAK inhibitor, 5-10 mg twice daily. Germline V gene sequence: CDR1 SNHLY, CDR2 FYNNEI. V was trimmed by 3 bases and J by 2 bases, leaving 2 bases between them. This CDR3 is 11 amino acids long. In each case, RNA was isolated and then reverse transcribed into cDNA as the sequencing template. Assay used: immunoSEQ multiplex PCR; TCRdb lists only in-frame clones, some missing. The sample holds about 210,000 clones, roughly 64% seen once. This sample is part of a study of CD8+ T cells in alopecia areata.

The sequence was collected from a human donor with alopecia areata. The sequences come from CD4+ T cells sorted from blood, collected at week 4, from a patient treated with tofacitinib. The chain employs TRBV2 and TRBJ2-7, with D unclear. The CDR3 loop is CASSDPYEQYF. DNA of the CDR3: TGTGCCAGCAGTGATCCCTACGAGCAGTACTTC.